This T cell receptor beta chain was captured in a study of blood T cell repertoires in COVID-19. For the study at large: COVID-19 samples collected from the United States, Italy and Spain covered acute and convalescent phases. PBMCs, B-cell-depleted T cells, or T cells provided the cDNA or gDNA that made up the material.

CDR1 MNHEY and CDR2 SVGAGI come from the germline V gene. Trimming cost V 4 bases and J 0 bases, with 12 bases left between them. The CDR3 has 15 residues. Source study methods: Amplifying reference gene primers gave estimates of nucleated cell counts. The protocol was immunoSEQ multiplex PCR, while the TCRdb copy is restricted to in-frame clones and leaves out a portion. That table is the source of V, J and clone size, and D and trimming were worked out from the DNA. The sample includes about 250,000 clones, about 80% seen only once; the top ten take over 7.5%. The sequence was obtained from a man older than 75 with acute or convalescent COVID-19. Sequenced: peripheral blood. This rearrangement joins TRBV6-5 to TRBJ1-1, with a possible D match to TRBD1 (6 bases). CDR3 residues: CASSFGGGLNTEAFF. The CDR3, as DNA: TGTGCCAGCAGTTTCGGGGGGGGGCTGAACACTGAAGCTTTCTTT.